The 19 T cell receptor beta chains presented below share a single source sample, sequenced in a study of radiotherapy plus CTLA-4 blockade in lung cancer listed by TCRdb under 2018. The library was obtained by the immunoSEQ multiplex PCR assay. Here the immuneACCESS table is served through TCRdb, limited to in-frame sequences with V and J called. Missing clones are a known gap in these copies; in checked studies unresolved V genes cover under half, and the rest lacks a known reason. This sample holds roughly 110,000 clones; more than 75% were observed only once. The ten largest clones take up 2.4% of the sample. Specimen: peripheral blood, collected from a patient treated with radiotherapy plus ipilimumab. These receptor sequences come from a human donor with non-small cell lung cancer that progressed on radiotherapy plus ipilimumab. Some clones in this sample may be carry-over from other donors' samples.

By share of the sample, this clone is medium-sized (0.01 to 0.1%). The V call is TRBV4-1, the J call TRBJ1-1, with 8 bases that match TRBD1. The CDR3 runs to 17 residues. In germline, CDR1 is MGHRA, CDR2 YSYEKL. The trim removed 1 base at V and 1 base at J, leaving 8 bases unmatched. The CDR3 here is CASSQVASGGSNTEAFF. The CDR3 region has the DNA TGCGCCAGCAGCCAAGTCGCCTCAGGGGGCTCGAACACTGAAGCTTTCTTT.

The gene calls are TRBV19 and TRBJ2-3; 11 positions match TRBD2. The CDR3 has 17 residues. V lost 4 bases, J lost 4 bases, and 10 bases stayed unmatched. CDR1 and CDR2 from the germline V gene are LNHDA and SQIVND (reference sequence). The CDR3 bases are TGTGCCAGTAGTACAACAAGACTAGCGGGGCGATCAGATACGCAGTATTTT. This codes for CASSTTRLAGRSDTQYF.

J is TRBJ2-7 and V is TRBV5-5, with 10 bases that match TRBD2. J gave up 4 bases and V 0 bases, and 1 base lay outside the gene matches. Germline lookup yields CDR1 SGHKS and CDR2 YYEKEE (reference sequence). This CDR3 has 14 residues. CDR3 sequence reads: CASSLVGLAYEQYF. The CDR3 DNA sequence: TGTGCCAGCAGCTTGGTGGGACTAGCGTACGAGCAGTACTTC.

CDR3 loop: CASLQRVNTGELFF. The CDR3 nucleotides read TGTGCCAGCCTCCAACGGGTGAACACCGGGGAGCTGTTTTTT. This chain uses TRBV6-6 with TRBJ2-2, with no clear D. This CDR3 contains 14 residues. Trimming shortened V by 8 bases and J by 1 base, and 11 bases separated the two germline ends. CDR1 is MNHNY, CDR2 SVGAGI, per germline (reference sequence).

The chain employs TRBV5-1 and TRBJ1-3, with D possibly TRBD1 on 6 matching bases. CDR3 length: 15 residues. V lost 1 base and J lost 1, with 9 bases in between. CDR1 and CDR2 from the germline V gene are SGHRS and YFSETQ. CDR3 amino acids: CASSLSGVSGNTIYF. In DNA form, the CDR3 reads TGCGCCAGCAGCTTGTCAGGGGTTTCTGGAAACACCATATATTTT.

This chain joins TRBV5-1 and TRBJ2-1; TRBD1 aligns across 7 bases. The CDR3 has 13 amino acids. Per the germline V gene, CDR1 is SGHRS and CDR2 is YFSETQ. Germline trimming cut 4 bases from V and 7 bases from J; bases unmatched to any gene: 5. Here the CDR3 reads CASSDTQGNEQFF. The CDR3 region has the DNA TGCGCCAGCAGCGACACACAGGGGAATGAGCAGTTCTTC.

The genes are TRBV5-5 and TRBJ2-2; D remains unclear. The germline V and J ends were trimmed by 0 bases and 0 bases, with 9 bases remaining between them. The germline CDR1 and CDR2 sequences are SGHKS and YYEKEE (reference sequence). CDR3 size: 16 residues. The CDR3 region is CASSLVAISNTGELFF. In nucleotides, the CDR3 is TGTGCCAGCAGCTTGGTCGCGATATCGAACACCGGGGAGCTGTTTTTT.

The table lists this clone with a count of one. CDR3 DNA: TGTGCCAGCAGCAAGGGACTAGCGGGGATAGCCTACGAGCAGTACTTC. Translating it yields CASSKGLAGIAYEQYF. The chain employs TRBV7-2 and TRBJ2-7; 13 nucleotides agree with TRBD2. The CDR3 loop spans 16 amino acids. Germline CDR1 reads SGHTA; CDR2 reads FQGNSA. Trimming cost V 5 bases and J 2 bases; bases outside gene matches: 6.

This sequence joins TRBV4-3 and TRBJ2-3, with 12 bases that match TRBD2. The length of the CDR3 is 17 residues. V lost 3 bases, J lost 6 bases, and 10 bases stayed unmatched. Per germline, CDR1 LGHNA and CDR2 YSLEER. The chain's CDR3 is CASSHAPTSGGIDTQYF. CDR3 nucleotide sequence: TGCGCCAGCAGCCATGCCCCCACTAGCGGGGGGATCGATACGCAGTATTTT.

The V call is TRBV27, the J call TRBJ1-6, with 9 bases lining up with TRBD1. The CDR3 sequence is 15 residues long. CDR1 and CDR2 (germline): MNHEY, SMNVEV (reference sequence). V dropped 6 bases and J dropped 4; count of bases not matched to a gene: 4. CDR3 sequence (DNA): TGTGCCAGCAGGGGACAGGGCAGGTATAATTCACCCCTCCACTTT. Amino acid sequence: CASRGQGRYNSPLHF.

This clone was seen ten or more times. The chain employs TRBV13 and TRBJ1-6; D is undetermined. V was shortened by 1 base and J by 9 bases, with 4 bases between the two germline ends. Looked up from germline, CDR1 is PRHDT and CDR2 is FYEKMQ (reference sequence). The CDR3 totals 12 residues. CDR3 loop: CASSLESSPLHF. CDR3 DNA: TGTGCCAGCAGCTTAGAATCTTCACCCCTCCACTTT.

The chain carries TRBV5-1 and TRBJ2-2; D is possibly TRBD1 (6 bases). The CDR3 sequence is 14 residues long. V was pared by 4 bases and J by 6 bases, with 13 bases between. The V gene's germline CDR1 is SGHRS and CDR2 YFSETQ. This CDR3 is CASSTDRPAGELFF. The CDR3 DNA sequence: TGCGCCAGCAGCACTGACAGGCCCGCCGGGGAGCTGTTTTTT.

The chain is built from TRBV11-2 and TRBJ2-5; D is uncertain. Germline V gene data show CDR1 as SGHAT and CDR2 as FQNNGV. The CDR3 contains 14 residues. V was trimmed by 1 base and J by 3 bases, leaving 9 bases between them. DNA for the CDR3: TGTGCCAGCAGCTTAGCGTTAGCTAAAGAGACCCAGTACTTC. It translates to CASSLALAKETQYF.

CDR3 nucleotides: TGCGCCAGCAGCCTCCTTGTCGGGGGAGGGGGAACAGATACGCAGTATTTT. This encodes CASSLLVGGGGTDTQYF. The V call is TRBV4-3, the J call TRBJ2-3, with D perhaps matching TRBD2 (7 bases). V gave up 4 bases and J gave up 3 bases, with 20 bases separating them. There are 17 residues in the CDR3. CDR1 and CDR2 (germline): LGHNA, YSLEER.

The chain employs TRBV5-4 and TRBJ2-5; 11 bases align to TRBD2. Germline values: CDR1 SGHNT, CDR2 YYREEE (reference sequence). This CDR3 comprises 14 residues. Germline trimming cut 6 bases from V and 1 base from J; bases unmatched to any gene: 2. CDR3 DNA sequence: TGTGCCAGCAAGGGACTAGCGGCCCAAGAGACCCAGTACTTC. This codes for CASKGLAAQETQYF.

The chain recombines TRBV7-6 with TRBJ1-2; 12 nucleotides line up with TRBD1. CDR3 size: 17 residues. Looked up from germline, CDR1 is SGHVS and CDR2 is FNYEAQ. J gave up 4 bases and V 5 bases, and 11 bases lay outside the gene matches. CDR3 DNA sequence: TGTGCCAGCAGCCCTCGGGCTGGGACAGGGGGCAGCTATGGCTACACCTTC. Translated, it gives CASSPRAGTGGSYGYTF.

The genes are TRBV5-1 and TRBJ1-1, with TRBD1 identical over 7 bases. Per the germline V gene, CDR1 is SGHRS and CDR2 is YFSETQ. Germline trimming cut 1 base from V and 5 bases from J; bases unmatched to any gene: 11. The CDR3 covers 16 residues. The CDR3 nucleotides read TGCGCCAGCAGCTTGAGCCTAGGACAGGCGGAGACTGAAGCTTTCTTT. As protein: CASSLSLGQAETEAFF.

The chain joins TRBV19 to TRBJ2-5; 10 nucleotides match TRBD2. Per the germline V gene, CDR1 is LNHDA and CDR2 is SQIVND (reference sequence). This CDR3 contains 15 residues. The V segment lost 2 bases and the J segment 6 bases; nucleotides outside the gene matches: 6. The CDR3 DNA follows: TGTGCCAGTAGTATAATGAGCGGGGGGGCGCAGACCCAGTACTTC. This codes for CASSIMSGGAQTQYF.

This clone was seen more than once but under ten times. J is TRBJ1-4 and V is TRBV6-6, with D perhaps TRBD1 (5 bases). The CDR3 spans 14 residues. V was shortened by 6 bases and J by 4 bases, with 12 bases between the two germline ends. CDR1 is MNHNY and CDR2 is SVGAGI in the germline V gene (reference sequence). CDR3 sequence: CASSRVNNNEKLFF. The CDR3 nucleotides are TGTGCCAGCAGCAGGGTGAATAATAATGAAAAACTGTTTTTT.